This passage covers 13 T cell receptor beta chains from one sample sequenced in a study of regulatory T cells in long-lasting Graves disease. The time point is: newly diagnosed GD, antithyroid drugs for less than 3 months. RNA isolated from PBMCs was used to make the TCR library. HTBI primers from iRepertoire and Arm-PCR of CDR3 regions yielded the TCR beta libraries. TCRdb reprocessed the multiplex PCR reads via MiXCR and lists one record per CDR3 protein. The table shows 520,000 or so distinct CDR3 sequences, with about 11% occurring only once. In addition, the sample was reused for a study of T cells in Graves' hyperthyroidism and ophthalmopathy.

This specimen was peripheral blood mononuclear cells (PBMCs), taken at new diagnosis, from a patient treated with antithyroid drugs. These receptors were collected from a woman in her twenties or thirties with Graves disease.

This clonotype has at least ten counts. The rearrangement uses TRBV2 and TRBJ1-5, with D hard to call. The CDR3 consists of 14 residues. The V end was cut by 7 bases, the J end by 0 bases, with 10 bases between. CDR1 is SNHLY and CDR2 is FYNNEI in the germline V gene. CDR3 nucleotides: TGTGCCAGCACCAGCGACAATAGCAATCAGCCCCAGCATTTT. Translated: CASTSDNSNQPQHF.

CDR3 residues: CASSAGTSGSSRPDTQYF. The CDR3 DNA reads as TGCGCCAGCAGCGCTGGGACTAGCGGGAGTTCTCGGCCAGATACGCAGTATTTT. This chain joins TRBV10-1 and TRBJ2-3, with 14 bases lining up with TRBD2. Per germline, CDR1 WNHNN and CDR2 SYGVQD (reference sequence). The CDR3 extends over 18 amino acids. Trimming at V came to 6 bases and at J to 4 bases, leaving 12 bases not matched to a gene.

The chain carries TRBV27 and TRBJ2-3, with 7 bases aligning to TRBD1. Losses at the gene ends were 2 bases for V and 0 bases for J; bases not matched to a gene: 5. CDR1 MNHEY and CDR2 SMNVEV come from the germline V gene (reference sequence). The CDR3 consists of 16 residues. As DNA, the CDR3 is TGTGCCAGCAGTTTACGGACAGGTTCTAGCACAGATACGCAGTATTTT. Translated, it gives CASSLRTGSSTDTQYF.

This clonotype was counted ten times or more. The V gene is TRBV6-9, the J gene TRBJ2-5; TRBD2 aligns across 7 bases. The germline V gene has CDR1 MNHGY and CDR2 SVAAGI. The CDR3 sequence is 15 residues long. The junction had 6 bases not matched to a gene; V was cut back by 3 bases and J by 2 bases. The chain's CDR3 is CASSYSTGRQETQYF. Written as DNA, the CDR3 is TGTGCCAGCAGTTACTCCACCGGGAGGCAAGAGACCCAGTACTTC.

The table lists this clonotype with many counts. The J gene is TRBJ2-3, the V gene TRBV29-1, with TRBD2 matching over 13 bases. Germline V gene sequence: CDR1 SQVTM, CDR2 ANQGSEA. The CDR3 length is 15 residues. Unmatched junction bases numbered 1, after V lost 3 bases and J lost 1 base. The CDR3 is CSVDGLAGGTDTQYF. CDR3 DNA: TGCAGCGTTGACGGACTAGCGGGAGGCACAGATACGCAGTATTTT.

There are many counts of this clonotype. The chain joins TRBV29-1 to TRBJ2-7; D is ambiguous. This CDR3 comprises 12 residues. Germline V gives CDR1 SQVTM, CDR2 ANQGSEA. Trimming pared 4 bases from V and 0 bases from J, leaving 7 bases between. The CDR3 bases are TGCAGCGTTGCACCTAGCTCCTACGAGCAGTACTTC. Translation: CSVAPSSYEQYF.

The table lists this clonotype with many counts. The chain is built from TRBV11-2 and TRBJ1-2, with D maybe TRBD1 (6 bases). The CDR3 sequence is 15 residues long. Deletions cut 5 bases from V and 5 bases from J, with 18 bases between. Germline-derived CDR1 and CDR2 are SGHAT and FQNNGV. CDR3: CASSPPTGPIYGYTF. The CDR3, as DNA: TGTGCCAGCAGCCCCCCAACAGGGCCAATATATGGCTACACCTTC.

There are a few counts of this clonotype. The rearrangement uses TRBV20-1 and TRBJ2-3, with 7 nucleotides matching TRBD1. The CDR3 consists of 14 residues. The V gene end was trimmed by 5 bases and the J gene end by 2 bases; junction bases not matched to a gene: 7. Germline-derived CDR1 and CDR2 are DFQATT and SNEGSKA (reference sequence). CDR3 coding DNA: TGCAGTGCTTTCACAGGGGATCCCACAGATACGCAGTATTTT. The encoded protein is CSAFTGDPTDTQYF.

V is TRBV12-3 or TRBV12-4 and J is TRBJ1-4, with 9 bases fitting TRBD1. J lost 7 bases, V lost 6 bases, and 9 bases had no gene match. The CDR3 is 15 residues long. CDR3 residues: CASRLTGTGSEKLFF. CDR3 DNA sequence: TGTGCCAGCAGATTAACCGGGACAGGGAGTGAAAAACTGTTTTTT.

This clonotype occurred many times. The rearrangement links TRBV29-1 to TRBJ2-2; D gene ambiguous. V lost 5 bases, J lost 0 bases, and 10 bases lay in between. Germline CDR1 is SQVTM and CDR2 is ANQGSEA. The CDR3 extends over 14 amino acids. CDR3 protein: CSVIFRTNTGELFF. CDR3 sequence (DNA): TGCAGCGTTATATTCCGGACGAACACCGGGGAGCTGTTTTTT.

This clonotype was observed at least ten times. CDR3 coding DNA: TGTGCCAGTTCCTCCGGGACAGAACGTTACTACGAGCAGTACTTC. Its protein is CASSSGTERYYEQYF. This sequence joins TRBV7-9 and TRBJ2-7, with 7 positions matching TRBD1. Unmatched junction bases numbered 14, after V lost 9 bases and J lost 3 bases. Germline V gives CDR1 SEHNR, CDR2 FQNEAQ (reference sequence). The CDR3 has 15 residues.

This clonotype was recorded many times. V gene TRBV20-1 combines with J gene TRBJ2-1; 10 bases map to TRBD2. Looked up from germline, CDR1 is DFQATT and CDR2 is SNEGSKA (reference sequence). The CDR3 runs to 13 residues. V lost 3 bases to trimming and J lost 4 bases; unmatched junction nucleotides: 0. This chain's CDR3 is CSARTSGYNEQFF. For the CDR3, the DNA is TGCAGTGCTAGGACTAGCGGGTACAATGAGCAGTTCTTC.

The chain uses TRBV18 and TRBJ2-2; D is possibly TRBD1 (6 bases). V dropped 1 base and J dropped 0 bases, with 6 bases sitting between them. The V gene's germline CDR1 is KGHSH and CDR2 LQKENI. The length of the CDR3 is 15 residues. The CDR3 spells CASSPQGANTGELFF. The CDR3 DNA reads as TGTGCCAGCTCACCACAGGGGGCGAACACCGGGGAGCTGTTTTTT. The variable domain in full, completed from reference TRBV18 and TRBJ2-2, reads NAGVMQNPRHLVRRRGQEARLRCSPMKGHSHVYWYRQLPEEGLKFMVYLQKENIIDESGMPKERFSAEFPKEGPSILRIQQVVRGDSAAYFCASSPQGANTGELFFGEGSRLTVL.